The T cell receptor (beta chain) described here comes from a study of shared clonotypes between healthy human individuals. The donor population consisted of healthy HIV-negative adults with no recent acute infections or vaccinations. The CDR3 has 13 residues. Germline CDR1 reads WNHNN; CDR2 reads SYGVQD (reference sequence). Trimming pared 11 bases from V and 5 bases from J, leaving 18 bases between. In replicate PCRs of sorted subsets, roughly 200 ng DNA, about 30,000 T cell genomes, was used. In the study's own analysis: Filtering was not the same, since immunoSEQ gave junction-only sequences without quality scores. Data came from immunoSEQ multiplex PCR; TCRdb stores just in-frame clones and leaves some out. V and J calls plus clone size are reproduced from that table; the DNA served to infer D and trimming. The sample comprises 850,000 to 1,200,000 clones, about 80% of which are singletons, and around 1.5% rests with the top ten.

The table lists this clone with a few counts. Sequencing was carried out using memory CD4+ T cells sorted from blood. This sample's subset: CD45RA-negative fraction. This TCR came from a man aged 18 to 30 in good health. The V and J genes are TRBV10-1 and TRBJ2-5; D perhaps matches TRBD1 (6 bases). The CDR3: CAPLLRQGETQYF. As DNA, the CDR3 is TGCGCCCCTTTACTGAGGCAGGGGGAGACCCAGTACTTC.